This passage covers 10 T cell receptor beta chains from one sample sequenced in a study of blood T cells in healthy people across ages. Primed by a sample-barcoded 5' primer and a J-beta primer mix, a second PCR proceeded for about 7 to 11 cycles. Each CDR3 protein gets one entry after TCRdb re-called the 5' RACE reads with MiXCR. The sample contains about 620,000 distinct CDR3 sequences, more than 20% of which appear only once. The sequencing input was blood. These receptor sequences come from a man aged 70 or older in good health.

The rearrangement joins TRBV7-3 to TRBJ2-1; TRBD1 aligns across 11 bases. In germline, CDR1 is SGHTA, CDR2 FQGTGA. V gave up 1 base and J gave up 0 bases; unmatched junction bases: 8. This CDR3 has 19 amino acids. Here the CDR3 reads CASSLRGTGGVGSYNEQFF. The CDR3 bases are TGTGCCAGCAGCTTAAGGGGGACAGGGGGAGTAGGCTCCTACAATGAGCAGTTCTTC.

The gene calls are TRBV14 and TRBJ2-2; TRBD2 aligns across 7 bases. The CDR3 has 15 residues. The junction had 5 bases not matched to a gene; V was cut back by 1 base and J by 6 bases. Germline-derived CDR1 and CDR2 are SGHDN and FVKESK. The CDR3 is CASSQVAGESGELFF. In DNA form, the CDR3 reads TGTGCCAGCAGCCAAGTGGCGGGAGAGTCCGGGGAGCTGTTTTTT.

In its sample, this clonotype was seen a few times. One end of the junction varies from germline; a read error may be responsible. The chain recombines TRBV5-1 with TRBJ2-1; weak D call: TRBD1 (6 bases). CDR1 is SGHRS and CDR2 is YFSETQ in the germline V gene. The CDR3 covers 15 residues. The CDR3 nucleotides read TGCGCCAGCAGCGTACAGGGACCGTCCTACAATGAGCAGTTTTTC. Translating it yields CASSVQGPSYNEQFF.

This clonotype came up a few times. The J gene is TRBJ2-7, the V gene TRBV5-1; D is uncertain. The V and J ends lost 0 bases and 0 bases respectively, with 10 bases between them. This CDR3 is built from 15 residues. Looked up from germline, CDR1 is SGHRS and CDR2 is YFSETQ. CDR3 DNA sequence: TGCGCCAGCAGCTTGGGCCGACTCAACTCCTACGAGCAGTACTTC. This sequence encodes CASSLGRLNSYEQYF.

This clonotype was seen at least ten times. The chain has TRBV28 and TRBJ2-5; TRBD2 is a possible D gene (6 bases). Germline V gene lookup returns CDR1 MDHEN and CDR2 SYDVKM. This CDR3 contains 16 residues. Trimming pared 3 bases from V and 1 base from J, leaving 15 bases between. In nucleotides, the CDR3 is TGTGCCAGCAGTTTGGGACTCTTGGCCTTCCAAGAGACCCAGTACTTC. The encoded protein is CASSLGLLAFQETQYF.

This clonotype was recorded a few times. The rearrangement joins TRBV7-6 to TRBJ1-2, with D hard to call. The length of the CDR3 is 12 residues. Germline CDR1 SGHVS, CDR2 FNYEAQ. The V end was cut by 6 bases, the J end by 6 bases, with 11 bases between. The CDR3 spells CASSSVGDGYTF. The CDR3 DNA reads as TGTGCCAGCAGTTCTGTTGGGGATGGCTACACCTTC.

This clonotype occurred once. The chain couples TRBV20-1 to TRBJ1-2; D is unclear. V gave up 0 bases and J gave up 2 bases, with 10 bases separating them. Germline assignment: CDR1 DFQATT and CDR2 SNEGSKA (reference sequence). The CDR3 loop spans 14 amino acids. The CDR3 coding sequence is TGCAGTGCTAGAGAAACGTGGAGCAACTATGGCTACACCTTC. Translated: CSARETWSNYGYTF.

This clonotype was found a few times. The chain couples TRBV20-1 to TRBJ2-2; D possibly corresponds to TRBD1 (5 bases). V lost 2 bases and J lost 5, with 12 bases in between. Germline-derived CDR1 and CDR2 are DFQATT and SNEGSKA (reference sequence). This CDR3 spans 14 amino acids. The CDR3 loop reads CSARKGIDTGELFF. The DNA for the CDR3 is TGCAGTGCTAGAAAGGGGATAGATACCGGGGAGCTGTTTTTT.

In this sample, this clonotype turned up a few times. The genes are TRBV5-1 and TRBJ1-1; the match to TRBD1 covers 12 bases. This CDR3 is 16 amino acids long. Unmatched junction bases numbered 10, after V lost 4 bases and J lost 6 bases. Germline values: CDR1 SGHRS, CDR2 YFSETQ. Here the CDR3 DNA reads TGCGCCAGCAGCCTGTCCCCGGGACAGGGGGCTGCTGAAGCTTTCTTT. This codes for CASSLSPGQGAAEAFF.

This clonotype has just a few counts. The chain recombines TRBV10-3 with TRBJ1-5, with D unclear. The ends were cut back, 5 bases at V and 0 bases at J, with 8 bases in the middle. The CDR3 is made up of 14 amino acids. Per the germline V gene, CDR1 is ENHRY and CDR2 is SYGVKD. The CDR3 sequence: CAISLGDSNQPQHF. The CDR3 DNA reads as TGTGCCATCAGTCTGGGCGATAGCAATCAGCCCCAGCATTTT.